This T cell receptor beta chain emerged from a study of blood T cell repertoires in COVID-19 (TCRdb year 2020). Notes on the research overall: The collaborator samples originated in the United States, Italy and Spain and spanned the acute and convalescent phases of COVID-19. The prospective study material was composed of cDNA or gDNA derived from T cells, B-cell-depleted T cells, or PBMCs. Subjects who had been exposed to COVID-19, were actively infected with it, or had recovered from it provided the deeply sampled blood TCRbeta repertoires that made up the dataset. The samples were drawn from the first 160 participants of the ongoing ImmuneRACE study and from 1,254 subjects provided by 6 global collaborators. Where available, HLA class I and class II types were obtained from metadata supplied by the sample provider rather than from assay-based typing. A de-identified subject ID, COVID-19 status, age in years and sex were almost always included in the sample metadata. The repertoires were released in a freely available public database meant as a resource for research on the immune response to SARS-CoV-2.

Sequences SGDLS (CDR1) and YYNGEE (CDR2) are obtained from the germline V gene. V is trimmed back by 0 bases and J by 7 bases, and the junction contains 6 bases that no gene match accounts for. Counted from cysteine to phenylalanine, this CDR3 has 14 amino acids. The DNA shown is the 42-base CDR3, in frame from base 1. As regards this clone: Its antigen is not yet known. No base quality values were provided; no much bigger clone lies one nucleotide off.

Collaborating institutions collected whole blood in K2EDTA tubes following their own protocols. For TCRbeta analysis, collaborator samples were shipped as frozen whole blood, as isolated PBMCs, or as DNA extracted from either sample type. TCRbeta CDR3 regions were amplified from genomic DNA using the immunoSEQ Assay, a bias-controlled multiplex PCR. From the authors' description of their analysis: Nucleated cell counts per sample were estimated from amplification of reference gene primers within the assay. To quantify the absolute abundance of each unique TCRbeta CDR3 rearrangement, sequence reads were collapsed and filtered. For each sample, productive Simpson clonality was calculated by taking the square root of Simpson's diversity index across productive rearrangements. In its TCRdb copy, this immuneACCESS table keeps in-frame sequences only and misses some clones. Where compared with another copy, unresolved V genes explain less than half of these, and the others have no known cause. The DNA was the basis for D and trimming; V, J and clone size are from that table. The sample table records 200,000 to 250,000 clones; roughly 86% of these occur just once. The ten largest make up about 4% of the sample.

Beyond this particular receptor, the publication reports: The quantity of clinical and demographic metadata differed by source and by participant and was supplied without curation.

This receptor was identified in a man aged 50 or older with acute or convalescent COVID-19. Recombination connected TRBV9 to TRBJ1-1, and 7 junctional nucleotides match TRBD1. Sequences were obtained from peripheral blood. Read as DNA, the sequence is TGTGCCAGCAGCGTAGCTCCCGGGACAGATGAAGCTTTCTTT. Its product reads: CASSVAPGTDEAFF.